Following are 29 T cell receptor beta chains from one sample sequenced in a study of blood T cell repertoires in COVID-19. Using immunoSEQ multiplex PCR, the repertoire was profiled, and TCRdb retains in-frame clones only, with some absent. The top ten hold 10% to 15% of the sample, which has around 440,000 clones, about nine tenths seen once. Sample: peripheral blood. These receptors came from a woman aged 45-59 years with COVID-19, enrolled during active disease.

The chain links TRBV4-1 to TRBJ2-7; maybe TRBD1 (6 bases). The V end was cut by 5 bases, the J end by 6 bases, with 17 bases between. This CDR3 contains 14 residues. From germline, CDR1 is MGHRA and CDR2 YSYEKL. The CDR3 bases are TGCGCCAGCAGCAGGACAGTTGAGATTGGCGAGCAGTACTTC. Amino acids: CASSRTVEIGEQYF.

This chain uses TRBV12-3 or TRBV12-4 with TRBJ2-3; no reliable D call. CDR3 length equals 11 residues. V shed 6 bases and J shed 3 bases, with 4 bases lying between them. This CDR3 is CASSPTDTQYF. In DNA form, the CDR3 reads TGTGCCAGCAGCCCGACAGATACGCAGTATTTT.

The gene calls are TRBV28 and TRBJ1-2, with D perhaps matching TRBD1 (6 bases). This CDR3 is 13 amino acids long. Trimming took 6 bases from V and 2 from J, leaving 10 bases between them. The V gene's germline CDR1 is MDHEN and CDR2 SYDVKM. This chain's CDR3 is CASRQGINYGYTF. The DNA of the CDR3 is TGTGCCAGCAGGCAGGGGATAAACTATGGCTACACCTTC.

The V and J genes are TRBV10-1 and TRBJ2-3; D gene ambiguous. Trimming removed 5 bases at V and 2 bases at J, with 17 bases between. The CDR3 runs 16 residues. From germline, CDR1 is WNHNN and CDR2 SYGVQD (reference sequence). DNA for the CDR3: TGCGCCAGCAGTCCTTCGACCTCGGCGGACACAGATACGCAGTATTTT. This codes for CASSPSTSADTDTQYF.

The rearrangement links TRBV5-1 to TRBJ2-1; 9 bases match TRBD2. The CDR3 is 17 amino acids. The V and J ends lost 0 bases and 1 base, in that order; junction bases with no gene match: 5. Germline V gene data show CDR1 as SGHRS and CDR2 as YFSETQ. This chain's CDR3 is CASSLAPSGVSYNEQFF. The CDR3 DNA sequence: TGCGCCAGCAGCTTGGCCCCTAGCGGGGTATCCTACAATGAGCAGTTCTTC.

The genes are TRBV3-1 (or the pseudogene TRBV3-2) and TRBJ1-3, with D possibly being TRBD1 (6 bases). Trimming stripped 4 bases from V and 4 bases from J, with 14 bases between. Germline V gene sequence: CDR1 LGHDT, CDR2 YNNKEL (reference sequence). The CDR3 runs to 15 residues. CDR3 sequence (DNA): TGTGCCAGCAGCCTCCGAAGGGACATCGGAAACACCATATATTTT. Its protein is CASSLRRDIGNTIYF.

V gene TRBV18 combines with J gene TRBJ2-7; tentative D call: TRBD1 (6 bases). Trimming stripped 2 bases from V and 3 bases from J, with 11 bases between. CDR1 is KGHSH and CDR2 is LQKENI in the germline V gene. The CDR3 spans 14 residues. The CDR3 spells CASSPTDSLYEQYF. DNA of the CDR3: TGTGCCAGCTCACCAACGGACAGCCTCTACGAGCAGTACTTC.

The chain links TRBV16 to TRBJ1-1; D call uncertain. The V end was cut by 0 bases, the J end by 7 bases, with 9 bases between. Per germline, CDR1 KGHSY and CDR2 FQNENV. The CDR3 extends over 13 amino acids. The CDR3 nucleotides read TGTGCCAGCAGCCAATCTGCTCCGGGTGAAGCTTTCTTT. Encoded protein: CASSQSAPGEAFF.

With regard to this clone: Other DNA variants within this sample encode the same CDR3. V gene TRBV12-3 or TRBV12-4 combines with J gene TRBJ2-3, with a weak D call TRBD1 (5 bases). The germline V and J ends were trimmed by 5 bases and 6 bases, with 6 bases remaining between them. The length of the CDR3 is 11 residues. CDR3 nucleotide sequence: TGTGCCAGCAGTACAGGTGATACGCAGTATTTT. It encodes CASSTGDTQYF.

The chain has TRBV7-9 and TRBJ1-1; D call uncertain. Germline CDR1 reads SEHNR; CDR2 reads FQNEAQ (reference sequence). V was cut by 5 bases and J by 0 bases, with 7 bases left in between. CDR3 length: 13 residues. The CDR3 region has the DNA TGTGCCAGCAGCAGAGAGATGAACACTGAAGCTTTCTTT. Translated, it gives CASSREMNTEAFF.

This clone is a singleton in its sample. The CDR3 bases are TGTGCCAGCAGGATGACAGGGGAAGAGTTCTTC. Encoded protein: CASRMTGEEFF. The gene calls are TRBV28 and TRBJ2-1; 8 bases align to TRBD1. The germline V gene encodes CDR1 MDHEN and CDR2 SYDVKM. Germline trimming cut 6 bases from V and 14 bases from J; bases unmatched to any gene: 6. The CDR3 sequence is 11 residues long.

The chain employs TRBV7-9 and TRBJ1-1, with D unresolved. This CDR3 comprises 13 residues. Trimming left V 5 bases short and J 0 bases short, with 7 bases between. The germline V gene encodes CDR1 SEHNR and CDR2 FQNEAQ (reference sequence). CDR3 amino acids: CASSTALNTEAFF. The CDR3 DNA sequence: TGTGCCAGCAGCACAGCCTTGAACACTGAAGCTTTCTTT.

The chain joins TRBV5-1 to TRBJ2-1; possibly TRBD1 for D (5 bases). V dropped 0 bases and J dropped 7 bases, with 11 bases sitting between them. This CDR3 is 14 amino acids long. Per the germline V gene, CDR1 is SGHRS and CDR2 is YFSETQ. In DNA, the CDR3 is TGCGCCAGCAGCTTGGGGGGCCAATCGAATGAGCAGTTCTTC. This gives the protein CASSLGGQSNEQFF.

This chain connects TRBV6-6 to TRBJ2-1; 9 bases match TRBD2. This CDR3 region has 15 residues. Germline values: CDR1 MNHNY, CDR2 SVGAGI (reference sequence). V dropped 7 bases and J dropped 4; count of bases not matched to a gene: 8. DNA for the CDR3: TGTGCCAGCACCGACGTTAGCGGGGGTTACAATGAGCAGTTCTTC. It encodes CASTDVSGGYNEQFF.

The rearrangement joins TRBV19 to TRBJ1-4; tentative D call: TRBD1 (6 bases). The CDR3 is 13 residues long. CDR1 is LNHDA, CDR2 SQIVND, per germline (reference sequence). Trimming removed 11 bases at V and 10 bases at J, with 20 bases between. In DNA, the CDR3 is TGTGCCTCTCATAGGGCAGGGGCCGGAAAACTGTTTTTT. Residues: CASHRAGAGKLFF.

The rearrangement uses TRBV5-4 and TRBJ1-2; 10 nucleotides align to TRBD1. Trimming at V came to 4 bases and at J to 5 bases, leaving 8 bases not matched to a gene. The CDR3 is 15 amino acids. Germline assignment: CDR1 SGHNT and CDR2 YYREEE (reference sequence). This chain's CDR3 is CASSPPTGGEYGYTF. CDR3 nucleotides: TGTGCCAGCAGCCCTCCGACAGGGGGCGAGTATGGCTACACCTTC.

V usage is TRBV6-6 and J usage is TRBJ1-2; the D gene is possibly TRBD1 (6 bases). The CDR3 is 12 residues long. Trimming stripped 2 bases from V and 13 bases from J, with 14 bases between. CDR1 and CDR2 from the germline V gene are MNHNY and SVGAGI (reference sequence). This chain's CDR3 is CASSYPLQGCTF. CDR3 coding DNA: TGTGCCAGCAGTTACCCGCTACAGGGTTGCACCTTC.

The genes are TRBV6-5 and TRBJ2-7; TRBD2 is a possible D gene (6 bases). The CDR3 loop spans 13 amino acids. V was pared by 4 bases and J by 5 bases, with 12 bases between. Looked up from germline, CDR1 is MNHEY and CDR2 is SVGAGI. The CDR3 nucleotides read TGTGCCAGCAGTTCCTACTCTAGCGACGAGCAGTACTTC. This gives the protein CASSSYSSDEQYF.

The chain recombines TRBV5-6 with TRBJ2-1, with no clear D. The ends were cut back, 7 bases at V and 6 bases at J, with 14 bases in the middle. The germline V gene encodes CDR1 SGHDT and CDR2 YYEEEE. The CDR3 is made up of 13 amino acids. The CDR3 sequence: CASLRNWLNEQFF. CDR3 nucleotides: TGTGCCAGCCTGAGGAACTGGCTCAATGAGCAGTTCTTC. The full variable domain, with the rest looked up from reference TRBV5-6 and TRBJ2-1, is DAGVTQSPTHLIKTRGQQVTLRCSPKSGHDTVSWYQQALGQGPQFIFQYYEEEERQRGNFPDRFSGHQFPNYSSELNVNALLLGDSALYLCASLRNWLNEQFFGPGTRLTVL.

This clone has only a few counts. This sample also contains other DNA sequences that code for the same CDR3. The chain carries TRBV28 and TRBJ1-1, with no clear D. The CDR3 has 12 residues. Looked up from germline, CDR1 is MDHEN and CDR2 is SYDVKM. V was clipped by 6 bases and J by 5 bases, with 10 bases between them. The CDR3 nucleotides read TGTGCCAGCAGGGGGAGAGGAACTGAAGCTTTCTTT. Its protein product is CASRGRGTEAFF.

The rearrangement joins TRBV7-2 to TRBJ1-2, with TRBD1 identical over 7 bases. Trimming took 3 bases from V and 6 from J; bases not matched to a gene: 4. In germline, CDR1 is SGHTA, CDR2 FQGNSA. The CDR3 covers 13 residues. This chain's CDR3 is CASSFATGDGYTF. The DNA of the CDR3 is TGTGCCAGCAGCTTTGCTACAGGGGATGGCTACACCTTC.

The chain couples TRBV7-3 to TRBJ2-1, with a tentative D call TRBD2 (6 bases). This CDR3 is 15 amino acids long. The V gene lost 1 base and the J gene lost 7 bases, with 14 bases spanning the gap. Germline CDR1 SGHTA, CDR2 FQGTGA. The CDR3, as DNA: TGTGCCAGCAGCTTAATGGCTAGCGATGGGAATGAGCAGTTCTTC. Its protein product is CASSLMASDGNEQFF.

The chain recombines TRBV28 with TRBJ2-2; 7 bases align to TRBD1. CDR1 MDHEN and CDR2 SYDVKM come from the germline V gene. V shed 2 bases, J shed 5 bases, and the junction held 2 bases outside the gene matches. The CDR3 is 14 residues long. The CDR3 here is CASSLRGRTGELFF. The CDR3 nucleotides are TGTGCCAGCAGTTTAAGGGGGCGAACCGGGGAGCTGTTTTTT.

CDR3 residues: CASSPPSGTGGAYEQYF. The CDR3 bases are TGTGCCAGCTCACCACCGTCGGGGACAGGGGGCGCGTACGAGCAGTACTTC. The genes are TRBV18 and TRBJ2-7; the match to TRBD1 covers 12 bases. V shed 0 bases, J shed 4 bases, and the junction held 7 bases outside the gene matches. Germline values: CDR1 KGHSH, CDR2 LQKENI. CDR3 length equals 17 residues.

This clone was counted once. The chain couples TRBV5-1 to TRBJ1-1; D is undetermined. The CDR3 runs to 12 residues. The germline V gene encodes CDR1 SGHRS and CDR2 YFSETQ. The V gene lost 3 bases and the J gene lost 0 bases, with 3 bases spanning the gap. CDR3 amino acids: CASSSMNTEAFF. DNA for the CDR3: TGCGCCAGCAGCTCAATGAACACTGAAGCTTTCTTT.

The chain is built from TRBV2 and TRBJ2-1; 8 nucleotides match TRBD2. Germline CDR1 and CDR2: SNHLY and FYNNEI. The length of the CDR3 is 14 residues. V gave up 4 bases and J gave up 7 bases; unmatched junction bases: 6. CDR3 sequence: CASSVRRGGNEQFF. DNA of the CDR3: TGTGCCAGCAGTGTACGACGGGGGGGGAATGAGCAGTTCTTC.

The chain recombines TRBV9 with TRBJ2-7; 7 bases line up with TRBD1. J was trimmed by 5 bases and V by 0 bases; bases with no gene match: 5. Germline V gene lookup returns CDR1 SGDLS and CDR2 YYNGEE. CDR3 length equals 14 residues. This CDR3 reads CASSVGTGPNEQYF. The CDR3 region has the DNA TGTGCCAGCAGCGTAGGGACAGGCCCCAACGAGCAGTACTTC.

V usage is TRBV2 and J usage is TRBJ1-4; a possible D gene is TRBD1 (5 bases). Trimming shortened V by 4 bases and J by 8 bases, and 17 bases separated the two germline ends. Germline V CDR1 and CDR2: SNHLY, FYNNEI. This CDR3 has 15 amino acids. The CDR3 sequence is CASSGGVGSGEKLFF. The CDR3 nucleotides are TGTGCCAGCAGTGGGGGGGTTGGCAGCGGGGAAAAACTGTTTTTT.

This chain connects TRBV28 to TRBJ1-2, with 7 bases lining up with TRBD1. In germline, CDR1 is MDHEN, CDR2 SYDVKM. The CDR3 totals 14 residues. Trimming cost V 6 bases and J 3 bases; bases outside gene matches: 7. The CDR3 DNA is TGTGCCAGCAGGCAACCGGGACAGTACTATGGCTACACCTTC. Protein sequence: CASRQPGQYYGYTF.